This T cell receptor beta chain came from a study of cytomegalovirus exposure and HLA in healthy donors. Study-level findings and limits: Most of the CMV-associated TCR beta chains (in a later analysis) appeared to be HLA-restricted. A later analysis reported that several of the most significant clusters appeared to be linked to common viral pathogens, among them Epstein-Barr virus. The authors listed around 150 TCR beta chains as cytomegalovirus-associated.

Amplification used 60 Vbeta primers and 13 Jbeta primers. Some clones are missing from TCRdb's copy, which holds only in-frame ones; the method was immunoSEQ multiplex PCR. The sample includes about 160,000 clones, roughly 85% of them seen just once. Of note for this clone: Its antigen is unidentified.

The CDR3 covers 16 residues. CDR1 is SNHLY, CDR2 FYNNEI, per germline. The V end was cut by 6 bases, the J end by 5 bases, with 20 bases between. Unrecorded immune exposures were likely, despite nominal health at sampling. Sequenced sample: PBMCs. The TCR was taken from a woman in her forties or fifties in good health and CMV-seropositive. The J gene is TRBJ1-3, the V gene TRBV2, with D tentatively TRBD1 (6 bases). The CDR3 coding sequence is TGTGCCAGCAGCGACCGGGGGGGGCCGAAGCGAAACACCATATATTTT. Amino acid sequence: CASSDRGGPKRNTIYF.